The table lists the clone carrying this TCR beta chain with many counts. Its target is unknown. This sample was included in a study of T-cell reconstitution after alpha-beta-depleted transplantation in children. Overall study results and limits: Approximately two months post-transplant, alpha-beta T cells reportedly originated from several hundred expanded graft clones. Some patients' high day-60 TCRbeta diversity was traced to surviving recipient T cells and thymic progenitors. T-cell counts and diversity at one year following transplant were attributed mainly to newly produced T cells.

A library of TCRbeta sequences, prepared with unique molecular identifiers, was generated. TCRdb processed the PCR reads anew with MiXCR; each CDR3 protein has one entry. This table has about 980,000 distinct CDR3 sequences, less than 30% appearing once. There are 15 residues in the CDR3. Looked up from germline, CDR1 is SGHAT and CDR2 is FQNNGV. Trimming took 5 bases from V and 7 from J; bases not matched to a gene: 11. The chain uses TRBV11-2 and TRBJ2-3; 8 bases line up with TRBD2. The origin of this receptor is a boy younger than two who had a stem cell transplant for SCID, so the T cells may come from the graft donor. The sample in question was PBMCs, mostly from graft donor cells, obtained 360 days after TCRalphabeta/CD19-depleted stem cell transplant. The CDR3 DNA is TGTGCCAGCAGCCTCCTCGGACTAGCCAGAAATACGCAGTATTTT. Translating it yields CASSLLGLARNTQYF.